These 32 T cell receptor beta chains were sequenced from one sample in a study of cytomegalovirus exposure and HLA in healthy donors. The PCR employed 60 Vbeta primers together with 13 Jbeta primers. TCRdb's table, derived via immunoSEQ multiplex PCR, lists solely in-frame clones and lacks some. The table lists 100,000 to 150,000 clones, 82% of them singletons. The material sequenced was PBMCs. The receptors were sampled from a woman aged 45-65 years in good health and CMV-seropositive.

The chain links TRBV5-5 to TRBJ2-1; weak D call: TRBD2 (6 bases). Germline V gene lookup returns CDR1 SGHKS and CDR2 YYEKEE (reference sequence). The CDR3 extends over 16 amino acids. The V end was cut by 4 bases, the J end by 4 bases, with 18 bases between. This CDR3 reads CASSPGGLARYNEQFF. In nucleotides, the CDR3 is TGTGCCAGCAGCCCTGGAGGGCTAGCGAGGTACAATGAGCAGTTCTTC.

The rearrangement joins TRBV5-4 to TRBJ2-1, with 11 bases matching TRBD2. CDR1 and CDR2 from the germline V gene are SGHNT and YYREEE (reference sequence). The length of the CDR3 is 15 residues. Trimming at V came to 0 bases and at J to 6 bases, leaving 2 bases not matched to a gene. This chain's CDR3 is CASSLGGLAGNEQFF. The CDR3 DNA is TGTGCCAGCAGCTTGGGTGGACTAGCGGGCAATGAGCAGTTCTTC.

This rearrangement joins TRBV6-5 to TRBJ2-7; 11 bases match TRBD2. The CDR3 contains 14 residues. From germline, CDR1 is MNHEY and CDR2 SVGAGI. Trimming removed 6 bases from V and 4 bases from J; junction bases left unmatched: 5. DNA of the CDR3: TGTGCCAGCAGCGTGACTAGCGGGATGTACGAGCAGTACTTC. This codes for CASSVTSGMYEQYF.

The chain links TRBV6-1 to TRBJ2-7, with 8 bases lining up with TRBD2. The CDR3 totals 16 residues. Germline trimming cut 2 bases from V and 4 bases from J; bases unmatched to any gene: 10. Germline lookup yields CDR1 MNHNS and CDR2 SASEGT. CDR3 DNA: TGTGCCAGCAGTGAAATGTCTAGCGGGCAGGGTTACGAGCAGTACTTC. This encodes CASSEMSSGQGYEQYF.

The chain carries TRBV28 and TRBJ1-1, with D unclear. Looked up from germline, CDR1 is MDHEN and CDR2 is SYDVKM. There are 9 residues in the CDR3. V gave up 11 bases and J gave up 5 bases, with 6 bases separating them. The CDR3 loop is CADGTEAFF. The CDR3 region has the DNA TGTGCCGACGGGACTGAAGCTTTCTTT.

The V and J genes are TRBV9 and TRBJ1-3; D gene ambiguous. This CDR3 has 15 amino acids. Per germline, CDR1 SGDLS and CDR2 YYNGEE. Trimming removed 2 bases from V and 0 bases from J, with 9 bases in between. CDR3 residues: CASSVLPSSGNTIYF. CDR3 DNA: TGTGCCAGCAGCGTTCTCCCGAGCTCTGGAAACACCATATATTTT.

The chain links TRBV29-1 to TRBJ1-1; D remains ambiguous. Germline loops: CDR1 SQVTM, CDR2 ANQGSEA. The CDR3 contains 13 residues. Trimming left V 1 base short and J 1 base short, with 7 bases between. The CDR3 nucleotides read TGCAGCGTTGAAGGAGGCCAGAACACTGAAGCTTTCTTT. This sequence encodes CSVEGGQNTEAFF.

The table lists this clone with a count of one. The chain employs TRBV9 and TRBJ2-7; D is ambiguous. Germline-derived CDR1 and CDR2 are SGDLS and YYNGEE. The V end lost 0 bases, the J end lost 2 bases, and 9 bases lay between the germline ends. The CDR3 runs to 14 residues. The CDR3 is CASSVGGTPYEQYF. DNA for the CDR3: TGTGCCAGCAGCGTAGGAGGAACTCCCTACGAGCAGTACTTC. The full variable domain, with the rest looked up from reference TRBV9 and TRBJ2-7, is DSGVTQTPKHLITATGQRVTLRCSPRSGDLSVYWYQQSLDQGLQFLIQYYNGEERAKGNILERFSAQQFPDLHSELNLSSLELGDSALYFCASSVGGTPYEQYFGPGTRLTVT.

This chain connects TRBV6-5 to TRBJ2-7; tentative D call: TRBD1 (5 bases). This CDR3 spans 14 amino acids. The V and J ends lost 5 bases and 2 bases respectively, with 13 bases between them. The V gene's germline CDR1 is MNHEY and CDR2 SVGAGI. The CDR3 sequence is CASSLQGIPYEQYF. CDR3 coding DNA: TGTGCCAGCAGTCTTCAGGGTATCCCCTACGAGCAGTACTTC.

J is TRBJ2-2 and V is TRBV5-5; 12 bases are a match to TRBD2. The CDR3 runs 15 residues. The ends lost 4 bases at V and 5 bases at J; junction bases unmatched: 3. Germline CDR1 is SGHKS and CDR2 is YYEKEE (reference sequence). DNA for the CDR3: TGTGCCAGCAGCACTGGACTAGCGGGAACCGGGGAGCTGTTTTTT. Translating gives CASSTGLAGTGELFF.

The chain carries TRBV4-1 and TRBJ1-2, with 9 nucleotides matching TRBD1. The CDR3 is 16 residues long. Germline CDR1 and CDR2: MGHRA and YSYEKL. J was trimmed by 7 bases and V by 1 base; bases with no gene match: 10. CDR3 region: CASSQGRDREGSGYTF. CDR3 bases: TGCGCCAGCAGCCAAGGGCGGGACAGGGAAGGATCTGGCTACACCTTC.

This chain joins TRBV7-2 and TRBJ2-3; D may be TRBD2 (7 bases). Trimming pared 2 bases from V and 4 bases from J, leaving 16 bases between. Germline lookup yields CDR1 SGHTA and CDR2 FQGNSA. This CDR3 is 16 amino acids long. CDR3 nucleotide sequence: TGTGCCAGCAGCTTATTAGGGGGGGGAGGGGCAGATACGCAGTATTTT. This encodes CASSLLGGGGADTQYF.

This clone was picked up one time. J is TRBJ2-1 and V is TRBV30, with 7 bases aligning to TRBD2. Per germline, CDR1 GTSNPN and CDR2 SVGIG (reference sequence). CDR3 length: 15 residues. Trimming at V came to 6 bases and at J to 4 bases, leaving 12 bases not matched to a gene. This CDR3 reads CACQFGTTLYNEQFF. CDR3 nucleotides: TGTGCCTGCCAGTTCGGGACTACCTTATACAATGAGCAGTTCTTC.

The chain couples TRBV4-3 to TRBJ2-5, with 11 positions matching TRBD1. The CDR3 is 17 amino acids. The germline V gene has CDR1 LGHNA and CDR2 YSLEER. V shed 1 base and J 5 bases; nucleotides not matched to a gene: 9. The CDR3 DNA follows: TGCGCCAGCAGCCAAGCCTACCCGGGACAGGGGGGGGAGACCCAGTACTTC. Its protein is CASSQAYPGQGGETQYF.

J is TRBJ2-3 and V is TRBV10-3; maybe TRBD1 (6 bases). V lost 3 bases and J 3 bases, leaving 16 bases between the germline ends. Looked up from germline, CDR1 is ENHRY and CDR2 is SYGVKD. CDR3 length: 16 amino acids. The DNA for the CDR3 is TGTGCCATCAGTGACCCGGGGAGACAGGAGACAGATACGCAGTATTTT. This gives the protein CAISDPGRQETDTQYF.

The chain has TRBV6-5 and TRBJ2-7; D perhaps matches TRBD2 (5 bases). CDR1 is MNHEY, CDR2 SVGAGI, per germline. Trimming shortened V by 0 bases and J by 0 bases, and 12 bases separated the two germline ends. This CDR3 is built from 16 residues. The CDR3 nucleotides are TGTGCCAGCAGTTACTCGGAGGCCGAAGTCTCCTACGAGCAGTACTTC. It is translated as CASSYSEAEVSYEQYF.

A remark on this clone: One end of the junction fails to match germline, which may point to a read error. The sample has other DNA sequences that encode this CDR3 too. J is TRBJ2-6 and V is TRBV5-1; weak D call: TRBD1 (5 bases). The V gene's germline CDR1 is SGHRS and CDR2 YFSETQ. The CDR3 spans 16 residues. CDR3 amino acids: CASSLDGNPGANGLTF. The DNA of the CDR3 is TGCGCCAGCAGCTTGGACGGAAACCCTGGGGCCAACGGCCTGACTTTC.

CDR3 region: CASSMGDYHSEQYF. CDR3 sequence (DNA): TGTGCCAGTAGTATGGGGGACTACCACAGCGAGCAGTACTTC. This chain uses TRBV19 with TRBJ2-7, with TRBD2 identical over 7 bases. The CDR3 sequence is 14 residues long. After removal of 3 bases from V and 6 bases from J, the junction contained 8 bases not matched to a gene. Germline-derived CDR1 and CDR2 are LNHDA and SQIVND (reference sequence).

This clone has just a few counts. The genes are TRBV7-6 and TRBJ2-1; 11 bases align to TRBD2. This CDR3 has 16 amino acids. Trimming took 1 base from V and 3 from J; bases not matched to a gene: 2. Germline V gene sequence: CDR1 SGHVS, CDR2 FNYEAQ. In DNA, the CDR3 is TGTGCCAGCAGCTTAGAAACTAGCGGGGGCTACAATGAGCAGTTCTTC. This codes for CASSLETSGGYNEQFF.

The chain has TRBV5-4 and TRBJ1-1; 8 bases are shared with TRBD1. V lost 4 bases to trimming and J lost 6 bases; unmatched junction nucleotides: 5. Germline loops: CDR1 SGHNT, CDR2 YYREEE (reference sequence). CDR3 length: 13 amino acids. CDR3: CASSGQGAPEAFF. The CDR3 nucleotides are TGTGCCAGCAGCGGGCAGGGGGCCCCTGAAGCTTTCTTT.

The table lists this clone with a count of one. The chain has TRBV5-4 and TRBJ2-7, with D possibly being TRBD1 (6 bases). The V end was cut by 0 bases, the J end by 3 bases, with 13 bases between. The CDR3 consists of 15 residues. Germline V gene lookup returns CDR1 SGHNT and CDR2 YYREEE (reference sequence). The CDR3 DNA sequence: TGTGCCAGCAGCTTGGAATGGGGGCAATACTACGAGCAGTACTTC. Its protein is CASSLEWGQYYEQYF. Looking up the rest from reference TRBV5-4 and TRBJ2-7 gives the full variable domain: ETGVTQSPTHLIKTRGQQVTLRCSSQSGHNTVSWYQQALGQGPQFIFQYYREEENGRGNFPPRFSGLQFPNYSSELNVNALELDDSALYLCASSLEWGQYYEQYFGPGTRLTVT.

This chain uses TRBV29-1 with TRBJ1-1; D not certain. CDR3 size: 13 residues. Looked up from germline, CDR1 is SQVTM and CDR2 is ANQGSEA. Trimming took off 4 bases at V and 3 bases at J, with 12 bases between the two ends. The DNA of the CDR3 is TGCAGCGTTGCTTGGGCCGGGGACACTGAAGCTTTCTTT. Translating it yields CSVAWAGDTEAFF.

This sequence joins TRBV6-5 and TRBJ2-1; 10 bases line up with TRBD2. Looked up from germline, CDR1 is MNHEY and CDR2 is SVGAGI. Trimming removed 3 bases from V and 8 bases from J; junction bases left unmatched: 10. This CDR3 is built from 16 residues. The CDR3 sequence is CASSYNRPSGGHEQFF. CDR3 DNA sequence: TGTGCCAGCAGTTATAACCGGCCTAGCGGGGGACATGAGCAGTTCTTC.

This clone appeared once. The rearrangement joins TRBV7-9 to TRBJ2-3; 11 bases are shared with TRBD2. CDR1 SEHNR and CDR2 FQNEAQ come from the germline V gene (reference sequence). V dropped 11 bases and J dropped 2; count of bases not matched to a gene: 6. The CDR3 extends over 14 amino acids. This CDR3 is CAGRTSGHTDTQYF. Written as DNA, the CDR3 is TGTGCCGGGCGGACTAGCGGGCACACAGATACGCAGTATTTT. The variable domain in full, completed from reference TRBV7-9 and TRBJ2-3, reads DTGVSQNPRHKITKRGQNVTFRCDPISEHNRLYWYRQTLGQGPEFLTYFQNEAQLEKSRLLSDRFSAERPKGSFSTLEIQRTEQGDSAMYLCAGRTSGHTDTQYFGPGTRLTVL.

This rearrangement joins TRBV30 to TRBJ2-3, with 9 positions matching TRBD2. The trim removed 4 bases at V and 5 bases at J, leaving 10 bases unmatched. This CDR3 comprises 15 residues. Germline CDR1 is GTSNPN and CDR2 is SVGIG (reference sequence). This CDR3 reads CAWMSAGGPGDTQYF. For the CDR3, the DNA is TGTGCCTGGATGAGTGCGGGGGGGCCTGGAGATACGCAGTATTTT.

Written as DNA, the CDR3 is TGCGCCAGCAGCCAAGATACAGGCCTTAATGAAAAACTGTTTTTT. Translated: CASSQDTGLNEKLFF. The chain links TRBV4-3 to TRBJ1-4, with a weak D call TRBD1 (5 bases). V was clipped by 0 bases and J by 4 bases, with 9 bases between them. The CDR3 covers 15 residues. The germline gives CDR1 LGHNA, CDR2 YSLEER.

This chain joins TRBV11-2 and TRBJ1-2; D may be TRBD1 (5 bases). V was clipped by 6 bases and J by 3 bases, with 14 bases between them. The germline V gene encodes CDR1 SGHAT and CDR2 FQNNGV. CDR3 size: 14 residues. The CDR3 DNA reads as TGTGCCAGCAGGCGTGATACAGGCCACTATGGCTACACCTTC. Translating gives CASRRDTGHYGYTF.

The chain links TRBV28 to TRBJ2-3; 10 nucleotides line up with TRBD2. The V segment lost 7 bases and the J segment 3 bases; nucleotides outside the gene matches: 13. The CDR3 totals 17 residues. The germline gives CDR1 MDHEN, CDR2 SYDVKM. In DNA form, the CDR3 reads TGTGCCAGCACGAGCGGGAGGGCCGGTAGGTGGACAGATACGCAGTATTTT. Protein sequence: CASTSGRAGRWTDTQYF.

This clone showed up just a few times. The rearrangement uses TRBV27 and TRBJ2-7; TRBD1 might be the D (5 bases). The CDR3 has 17 residues. Germline V gene lookup returns CDR1 MNHEY and CDR2 SMNVEV (reference sequence). The V end was cut by 6 bases, the J end by 0 bases, with 21 bases between. The DNA of the CDR3 is TGTGCCAGCAGCAAACTTGACGACAGCCTCAGCTCCTACGAGCAGTACTTC. Translated: CASSKLDDSLSSYEQYF.

The chain recombines TRBV6-1 with TRBJ2-7; D is possibly TRBD2 (6 bases). The V and J ends lost 2 bases and 6 bases respectively, with 17 bases between them. The CDR3 runs 15 residues. Germline V lookup: CDR1 MNHNS, CDR2 SASEGT. The CDR3 here is CASSEPSGGGTEQYF. As DNA, the CDR3 is TGTGCCAGCAGTGAACCCTCCGGTGGAGGGACCGAGCAGTACTTC.

The chain joins TRBV5-1 to TRBJ2-7, with D maybe TRBD1 (5 bases). This CDR3 is built from 11 residues. V lost 4 bases, J lost 5 bases, and 7 bases lay in between. CDR1 and CDR2 (germline): SGHRS, YFSETQ. In DNA, the CDR3 is TGCGCCAGCAGCCAAGGGGACGAGCAGTACTTC. Protein sequence: CASSQGDEQYF.

V usage is TRBV5-1 and J usage is TRBJ1-1, with 8 bases fitting TRBD1. The CDR3 spans 13 residues. V dropped 4 bases and J dropped 5; count of bases not matched to a gene: 4. Germline CDR1 reads SGHRS; CDR2 reads YFSETQ. The CDR3 spells CASSPTGVTEAFF. The CDR3 DNA sequence: TGCGCCAGCAGCCCGACAGGGGTTACTGAAGCTTTCTTT.